These T cell receptor beta chains were read from a single sample in a study of blood T cell repertoires in COVID-19. The data were produced by immunoSEQ multiplex PCR, yet TCRdb's version contains in-frame clones alone and is incomplete. The profile covers 200,000 or so clones, with approximately 90% appearing a single time and about 2.5% taken by the ten largest. Sequencing used PBMCs or T cells enriched from blood (not recorded which). These TCRs come from a woman aged 40 to 50 with acute COVID-19. The CDR3 runs from the conserved cysteine through the conserved F or W.

V gene,J gene,CDR3 protein
TRBV7-9,TRBJ2-1,CASRRTGLGNEQFF
TRBV30,TRBJ1-5,CAWSHRATLPSNQPQHF
TRBV5-6,TRBJ1-4,CASSFGQGSEKLFF
TRBV6-5,TRBJ1-2,CASSYRQAGGYGYTF
TRBV5-1,TRBJ1-3,CASSLAGGSGNTIYF
TRBV5-6,TRBJ2-3,CASSLKQGSTDTQYF
TRBV5-1,TRBJ2-3,CASSPGQIGDTQYF
TRBV3-1/TRBV3-2,TRBJ1-1,CASSLRGRTEAFF
TRBV15,TRBJ1-5,CATSARNQPQHF
TRBV6-6,TRBJ1-5,CASSYDGRVSNQPQHF
TRBV11-3,TRBJ2-3,CASSGQGGSTDTQYF
TRBV5-1,TRBJ2-7,CASSPGQGGYEQYF
TRBV29-1,TRBJ1-1,CSVSNTEAFF
TRBV5-1,TRBJ1-2,CASSLGGTGRVGYTF
TRBV11-2,TRBJ2-1,CASSLSRIVNEQFF
TRBV5-5,TRBJ1-1,CASSPQGLNTEAFF
TRBV5-4,TRBJ2-1,CASSLEPYNEQFF
TRBV24-1,TRBJ2-3,CATGRQGTDTQYF